The clone carrying this T cell receptor (beta chain) was seen more than once but under ten times. The target antigen is unknown. A template switching step contributed a universal primer site, while unique molecular identifiers were present in the cDNA. MiXCR, run by TCRdb on the 5' RACE reads, gives a single entry per CDR3 protein. Of some 1,600,000 distinct CDR3 sequences listed, about 31% are singletons. The data belong to a study of identical twins. Findings and limits, study-wide: While abundant cord blood beta clonotypes carried fewer insertions, memory repertoires showed no such pattern.

The germline V gene encodes CDR1 MNHEY and CDR2 SVGAGI. CDR3 size: 14 residues. This chain connects TRBV6-5 to TRBJ2-7; 8 bases are a match to TRBD2. The better agreement between TRBJ2-5 and the DNA end casts doubt on the J call. Sequencing was carried out using cord blood. The TCR originated in a newborn girl in good health. CDR3 protein: CASSYGLARETQYF. The CDR3 DNA follows: TGTGCCAGCAGTTACGGACTAGCCCGAGAGACCCAGTACTTC.